This T cell receptor beta chain appears in the sequencing data of a study of long-term antiretroviral therapy in people with HIV. Whole-study results and caveats: CDR3 lengths in HIV samples spanned a narrower range than controls.

A v3.0 immunoSEQ assay was performed at survey level. Each sample aimed for about 35,000-50,000 sequenced T-cell genomes. Produced via immunoSEQ multiplex PCR; TCRdb's table is partial and in-frame only. The data hold roughly 42,000 clones, with about 86% observed a single time. A word on this clone: Its antigen is as yet unknown.

Before they underwent DNA extraction, samples held roughly 0.9-10 million cryopreserved PBMC. This clonotype was sampled from a woman in her 50s with HIV. Sample: unsorted PBMCs, taken 1.2 years after starting antiretroviral therapy.

CDR3 amino acids: CASSLSSGRSDTQYF. The CDR3 coding sequence is TGTGCCAGCAGCCTTTCTAGCGGGCGGTCAGATACGCAGTATTTT. The rearrangement joins TRBV9 to TRBJ2-3, with 8 bases fitting TRBD2. Germline CDR1 is SGDLS and CDR2 is YYNGEE. CDR3 length: 15 residues. The J segment lost 4 bases and the V segment lost 4 bases, leaving 8 bases of the junction unmatched.